The 8 T cell receptor beta chains given below trace back to one sample, sequenced in a study of Ad26.COV2.S vaccination and SARS-CoV-2 variants. Generated by immunoSEQ multiplex PCR, the TCRdb table keeps only in-frame clones and is missing some. The repertoire holds some 290,000 clones, with around four fifths as singletons. Treatment meaning: around 19 received Ad26.COV2.S at low or high dose, single or two shots; about 5 received placebo; per-sample allocation not given. The study sampled participants on day 63 after the first vaccine or placebo injection. This specimen was peripheral blood, taken in a trial of Ad26.COV2.S vaccine versus placebo. Source of these receptors: a person between 18 and 65 years old who received the Ad26.COV2.S COVID-19 vaccine or a placebo.

The chain joins TRBV4-1 to TRBJ2-5; the D call may be TRBD1 or TRBD2 (6 bases each). Germline V gene sequence: CDR1 MGHRA, CDR2 YSYEKL. The CDR3 sequence is 16 residues long. V lost 0 bases and J 1 base, leaving 12 bases between the germline ends. CDR3 nucleotide sequence: TGCGCCAGCAGCCAAGAGGTATCGGGGGCCCAAGAGACCCAGTACTTC. The encoded protein is CASSQEVSGAQETQYF.

The chain is built from TRBV20-1 and TRBJ2-2; 7 bases line up with TRBD1. The CDR3 consists of 17 residues. In germline, CDR1 is DFQATT, CDR2 SNEGSKA (reference sequence). The V gene end was trimmed by 3 bases and the J gene end by 3 bases; junction bases not matched to a gene: 13. The CDR3 is CSASKLRSQGDTGELFF. In nucleotides, the CDR3 is TGCAGTGCTAGTAAATTGAGGAGCCAGGGGGACACCGGGGAGCTGTTTTTT.

The chain joins TRBV18 to TRBJ2-3; tentative D call: TRBD1 (5 bases). The CDR3 is made up of 14 amino acids. Germline CDR1 is KGHSH and CDR2 is LQKENI. V gave up 6 bases and J gave up 3 bases, with 13 bases separating them. The CDR3 sequence is CASSRETGTDTQYF. The CDR3 nucleotides read TGTGCCAGCTCCCGAGAAACAGGAACAGATACGCAGTATTTT.

The V gene is TRBV16, the J gene TRBJ1-1, with D perhaps TRBD1 (5 bases). V was clipped by 4 bases and J by 1 base, with 13 bases between them. This CDR3 has 15 amino acids. Per germline, CDR1 KGHSY and CDR2 FQNENV. As DNA, the CDR3 is TGTGCCAGCAGCCCCCGGGGACGTCGGAACACTGAAGCTTTCTTT. Its translation: CASSPRGRRNTEAFF.

This clone was detected only once. The chain employs TRBV7-9 and TRBJ1-1; 9 bases agree with TRBD1. V shed 5 bases, J shed 4 bases, and the junction held 5 bases outside the gene matches. CDR1 is SEHNR, CDR2 FQNEAQ, per germline (reference sequence). There are 14 residues in the CDR3. CDR3 in amino acids: CASSPGTGTTEAFF. CDR3 coding DNA: TGTGCCAGCAGCCCAGGGACAGGGACCACTGAAGCTTTCTTT.

V is TRBV7-9 and J is TRBJ1-3; D remains unclear. V lost 1 base, J lost 2 bases, and 3 bases lay in between. Germline-derived CDR1 and CDR2 are SEHNR and FQNEAQ (reference sequence). The CDR3 covers 13 residues. The CDR3 is CASSLEPGNTIYF. CDR3 nucleotides: TGTGCCAGCAGCTTAGAACCTGGAAACACCATATATTTT.

The chain joins TRBV5-5 to TRBJ2-7, with 9 bases identical to TRBD1. J lost 5 bases, V lost 4 bases, and 7 bases had no gene match. The CDR3 has 14 amino acids. Germline-derived CDR1 and CDR2 are SGHKS and YYEKEE (reference sequence). The CDR3 coding sequence is TGTGCCAGCAGCAGCGGACAGGGGAGACACGAGCAGTACTTC. Translated, it gives CASSSGQGRHEQYF.

The V gene is TRBV5-4, the J gene TRBJ1-2, with 8 bases aligning to TRBD1. Trimming took 3 bases from V and 8 from J; bases not matched to a gene: 12. CDR1 is SGHNT, CDR2 YYREEE, per germline (reference sequence). This CDR3 spans 15 amino acids. CDR3 region: CASSSLGTGGKGYTF. For the CDR3, the DNA is TGTGCCAGCAGCTCGCTTGGGACAGGAGGGAAGGGCTACACCTTC.